This TCR beta chain was sequenced during a study of early T cells in non-severe SARS-CoV-2 infection. Study details: Sequenced bulk RNA came from whole blood that was unsorted, and chains were unpaired.

TCRdb re-analysed the 5' RACE reads in MiXCR, keeping a single row per CDR3 protein. The sample includes about 39,000 distinct CDR3 sequences, around 5.8% of them seen just once. This clonotype has a count of ten or more. Its antigen is undetermined. The trim removed 1 base at V and 3 bases at J, leaving 9 bases unmatched. CDR3 length equals 16 residues. Germline values: CDR1 MNHEY, CDR2 SMNVEV (reference sequence). Findings and caveats of the study: VDJdb matches were skewed toward anti-spike CD8 T cell responses.

J is TRBJ2-7 and V is TRBV27, with 7 bases matching TRBD1. Sequenced material: whole blood, taken at baseline. The sequence was collected from an adult who was a healthcare worker with PCR-confirmed SARS-CoV-2 infection or an uninfected control (not recorded which). CDR3 sequence (DNA): TGTGCCAGCAGTTTATTACCGGGACAGATTGACTACGAGCAGTACTTC. This gives the protein CASSLLPGQIDYEQYF.